The 15 T cell receptor beta chains given below trace back to one sample, sequenced in a study of blood T cells in healthy people across ages. A second PCR, run for roughly 7 to 11 cycles, used a sample-barcoded 5' primer plus a J-beta primer mix. One entry per CDR3 protein results from TCRdb running MiXCR on the 5' RACE reads. The sample lists roughly 500,000 distinct CDR3 sequences, approximately 27% occurring once. Sequenced: blood. These TCRs come from a woman between 70 and 85 years old in good health.

The gene calls are TRBV4-1 and TRBJ1-1; D is uncertain. The CDR3 is made up of 14 amino acids. Trimming left V 3 bases short and J 5 bases short, with 13 bases between. CDR1 and CDR2 from the germline V gene are MGHRA and YSYEKL. CDR3 nucleotides: TGCGCCAGCAGCCACACAGCGGGATTTACTGAAGCTTTCTTT. As protein: CASSHTAGFTEAFF.

This clonotype showed up just a few times. This chain links TRBV7-2 with TRBJ2-7; TRBD2 matches 13 bases. This CDR3 is built from 17 residues. In germline, CDR1 is SGHTA, CDR2 FQGNSA. V lost 5 bases, J lost 2 bases, and 9 bases stayed unmatched. Here the CDR3 reads CASSTSILAGGPYEQYF. Here the CDR3 DNA reads TGTGCCAGCAGCACTTCAATACTAGCGGGGGGGCCCTACGAGCAGTACTTC.

The CDR3 spells CASRIAGDDYNEQFF. Here the CDR3 DNA reads TGTGCCAGCAGAATAGCGGGGGATGATTACAATGAGCAGTTCTTC. This chain joins TRBV6-2 or TRBV6-3 and TRBJ2-5; 9 nucleotides line up with TRBD2. Gene TRBJ2-1 matches the end of the DNA better, so the J call may be wrong. CDR3 size: 15 residues. Germline values: CDR1 MNHEY, CDR2 SVGEGT.

This clonotype occurred a few times. The chain is built from TRBV28 and TRBJ2-7, with a tentative D call TRBD2 (6 bases). Deletions cut 6 bases from V and 2 bases from J, with 14 bases between. The CDR3 has 14 residues. Germline V gene data show CDR1 as MDHEN and CDR2 as SYDVKM. For the CDR3, the DNA is TGTGCCAGCAGCAAACGACTAGGAGCCTACGAGCAGTACTTC. Amino acids: CASSKRLGAYEQYF. Full variable domain (rest looked up from reference TRBV28 and TRBJ2-7): DVKVTQSSRYLVKRTGEKVFLECVQDMDHENMFWYRQDPGLGLRLIYFSYDVKMKEKGDIPEGYSVSREKKERFSLILESASTNQTSMYLCASSKRLGAYEQYFGPGTRLTVT.

The sample holds one count of this clonotype. This chain joins TRBV7-8 and TRBJ2-3; 7 bases line up with TRBD1. The CDR3 is 15 residues long. V trimming: 7 bases; J trimming: 1 base; junction bases outside the gene matches: 8. In germline, CDR1 is SGHVS, CDR2 FQNEAQ. The CDR3 loop reads CASNLGGVGTDTQYF. Here the CDR3 DNA reads TGTGCCAGCAACCTAGGGGGCGTTGGCACAGATACGCAGTATTTT.

This clonotype was seen a handful of times. This chain uses TRBV6-2 or TRBV6-3 with TRBJ2-6; tentative D call: TRBD1 (5 bases). The V end lost 5 bases, the J end lost 0 bases, and 8 bases lay between the germline ends. The CDR3 is 15 amino acids. Germline V gives CDR1 MNHEY, CDR2 SVGEGT. CDR3 in amino acids: CASSGAYSGANVLTF. The CDR3 DNA is TGTGCCAGCAGTGGGGCTTACTCTGGGGCCAACGTCCTGACTTTC.

This clonotype has a handful of counts. J is TRBJ2-5 and V is TRBV20-1; D unresolved. The CDR3 covers 13 residues. V lost 5 bases and J lost 8, with 18 bases in between. Germline CDR1 and CDR2: DFQATT and SNEGSKA (reference sequence). CDR3 protein: CSAPENRFQTQYF. Written as DNA, the CDR3 is TGCAGTGCTCCTGAGAACCGGTTTCAAACCCAGTACTTC.

This rearrangement joins TRBV20-1 to TRBJ2-5; 7 bases agree with TRBD2. This CDR3 spans 16 amino acids. Germline CDR1 reads DFQATT; CDR2 reads SNEGSKA (reference sequence). Losses at the gene ends were 6 bases for V and 4 bases for J; bases not matched to a gene: 17. CDR3 in DNA: TGCAGTGCAAGCCCCTCGGGAGCGGGGATCCGAGAGACCCAGTACTTC. It is translated as CSASPSGAGIRETQYF.

This sequence joins TRBV7-2 and TRBJ2-3, with D perhaps matching TRBD1 (5 bases). The CDR3 runs 16 residues. Germline values: CDR1 SGHTA, CDR2 FQGNSA. The germline V and J ends were trimmed by 2 bases and 2 bases, with 14 bases remaining between them. The CDR3 DNA follows: TGTGCCAGCAGCTTACAGGGTGGACGCCCCACAGATACGCAGTATTTT. Translated, it gives CASSLQGGRPTDTQYF. Using reference TRBV7-2 and TRBJ2-3 for the parts outside the CDR3, the full variable domain is GAGVSQSPSNKVTEKGKDVELRCDPISGHTALYWYRQSLGQGLEFLIYFQGNSAPDKSGLPSDRFSAERTGGSVSTLTIQRTQQEDSAVYLCASSLQGGRPTDTQYFGPGTRLTVL.

This clonotype was recorded a few times. The V gene is TRBV5-1, the J gene TRBJ2-5; 12 bases fit TRBD1. There are 16 residues in the CDR3. Germline trimming cut 4 bases from V and 5 bases from J; bases unmatched to any gene: 9. The germline gives CDR1 SGHRS, CDR2 YFSETQ. CDR3 in DNA: TGCGCCAGCAGCCCGGGACAGGGGGCTTTTGTCGAGACCCAGTACTTC. It yields the protein CASSPGQGAFVETQYF. Full variable domain (outside the CDR3, taken from reference TRBV5-1 and TRBJ2-5): KAGVTQTPRYLIKTRGQQVTLSCSPISGHRSVSWYQQTPGQGLQFLFEYFSETQRNKGNFPGRFSGRQFSNSRSEMNVSTLELGDSALYLCASSPGQGAFVETQYFGPGTRLLVL.

The chain combines TRBV12-3 or TRBV12-4 with TRBJ1-3; possible D gene TRBD1, 5 bases. Trimming took 2 bases from V and 2 from J, leaving 7 bases between them. The CDR3 runs 14 residues. The CDR3 DNA follows: TGTGCCAGCAGTTTAAGACAGACTGGAAACACCATATATTTT. Its translation is CASSLRQTGNTIYF.

The V gene is TRBV4-2, the J gene TRBJ2-1; TRBD2 might be the D (5 bases). The CDR3 runs to 15 residues. From germline, CDR1 is LGHNA and CDR2 YNFKEQ. Trimming pared 3 bases from V and 3 bases from J, leaving 12 bases between. In nucleotides, the CDR3 is TGTGCCAGCAGCCACGACTTAACTAGCTACAATGAGCAGTTCTTC. Translated, it gives CASSHDLTSYNEQFF.

A few counts support this clonotype. V is TRBV12-5 and J is TRBJ2-7; 7 bases are shared with TRBD2. Germline trimming cut 4 bases from V and 5 bases from J; bases unmatched to any gene: 2. Per germline, CDR1 LGHNT and CDR2 FRNRAP. This CDR3 is 12 amino acids long. This chain's CDR3 is CASGWTRNEQYF. In nucleotides, the CDR3 is TGTGCTAGTGGTTGGACTAGAAACGAGCAGTACTTC.

The rearrangement joins TRBV5-1 to TRBJ2-5, with D perhaps TRBD1 (7 bases). Germline CDR1 is SGHRS and CDR2 is YFSETQ. The CDR3 is made up of 13 amino acids. Between the trimmed V and J ends, which lost 2 bases and 8 bases, there was a span of 13 bases. The CDR3 sequence: CASSFEGAGTQYF. The DNA for the CDR3 is TGCGCCAGCAGCTTTGAGGGGGCGGGAACCCAGTACTTC.

This clonotype was picked up a small number of times. CDR3 sequence: CASSSANTEAFF. Here the CDR3 DNA reads TGTGCCAGCAGCTCTGCTAACACTGAAGCTTTCTTT. The chain employs TRBV5-6 and TRBJ1-1, with D unresolved. Germline loops: CDR1 SGHDT, CDR2 YYEEEE. This CDR3 spans 12 amino acids. Trimming took 3 bases from V and 2 from J, leaving 5 bases between them.